The entry below gives a single T cell receptor (beta chain) sequence along with its context. Antigen unknown. V was clipped by 5 bases and J by 4 bases, with 13 bases between them. Germline assignment: CDR1 SGHAT and CDR2 FQNNGV. This CDR3 is 14 amino acids long. The sorted-subset replicate PCRs were given roughly 200 ng DNA, which is 25,000 to 35,000 T cell genomes. Original analysis: ImmunoSEQ supplied junction-only sequences lacking quality scores, so filtering was different. TCRdb's table, derived via immunoSEQ multiplex PCR, lists solely in-frame clones and lacks some. For V, J and clone size, that table is used; D and trimming come from the DNA. The table has around 1.9 million clones, 90% to 95% seen once; the top ten hold under 2%. The sample belongs to a study of shared clonotypes between healthy human individuals. Across the study: Each donor's CD4 naive and CD4 memory cells filled three plates apiece, CD8 naive two, and CD8 memory one.

Positively selected for CCR7, the CD45RO-negative cells used as naive CD8 cells excluded terminally differentiated effector memory CD45RA+ cells. Study-wide points: Sample collection involved blood only; tissue repertoires are likely different.

The V call is TRBV11-2, the J call TRBJ2-3, with D tentatively TRBD1 or TRBD2 (5 bases each). The sequencing input was naive CD8+ T cells from PBMCs. This TCR was sampled from a man between 18 and 35 years old in good health. Some clones in this sample may be carry-over from other donors' samples. The chain's CDR3 is CASSRGPRPDTQYF. CDR3 DNA: TGTGCCAGCAGCCGGGGACCCCGGCCAGATACGCAGTATTTT.